The 16 T cell receptor beta chains given below trace back to one sample, sequenced in a study of T-cell reconstitution after alpha-beta-depleted transplantation in children. A TCRbeta library incorporating unique molecular identifiers was prepared. TCRdb reprocessed the PCR reads via MiXCR and lists one record per CDR3 protein. The table has roughly 100,000 distinct CDR3 sequences, roughly 8.8% seen once; the top ten hold 5.5% to 7%. This material consisted of PBMCs from the stem cell graft donor, taken from the stem cell graft. These receptor sequences come from a human donor who donated a stem cell graft to a child with congenital amegakaryocytic thrombocytopenia.

This clonotype was recorded at least ten times. The rearrangement links TRBV5-1 to TRBJ2-7; 8 bases are shared with TRBD1. The CDR3 runs 13 residues. CDR1 and CDR2 from the germline V gene are SGHRS and YFSETQ. V lost 4 bases, J lost 6 bases, and 6 bases stayed unmatched. CDR3 residues: CASSQGALGEQYF. The CDR3 DNA follows: TGCGCCAGCAGCCAGGGGGCGCTGGGCGAGCAGTACTTC.

This clonotype appeared many times. The genes are TRBV29-1 and TRBJ2-3; no clear D gene. The CDR3 has 12 residues. Deletions cut 6 bases from V and 4 bases from J, with 11 bases between. The germline CDR1 and CDR2 sequences are SQVTM and ANQGSEA. Written as DNA, the CDR3 is TGCAGCGTCACGGTTGCGTCAGATACGCAGTATTTT. It yields the protein CSVTVASDTQYF.

The genes are TRBV3-1 and TRBJ1-2, with TRBD1 as a possible D gene (5 bases). Germline V gene sequence: CDR1 LGHDT, CDR2 YNNKEL (reference sequence). V lost 4 bases to trimming and J lost 6 bases, with 9 bases between them. The CDR3 length is 12 residues. The CDR3 here is CASSLGGDGYTF. Here the CDR3 DNA reads TGTGCCAGCAGCCTCGGGGGAGATGGCTACACCTTC.

In the case of this clonotype: Being one base from a much bigger clone, this may be a read error. CDR3 DNA: TGTGCCAGCAGCTTCACGCCTATCGGGCACACTGAAGCTTTCTTT. Its protein is CASSFTPIGHTEAFF. V and J are TRBV11-2 and TRBJ1-1; D unresolved. CDR1 SGHAT and CDR2 FQNNGV come from the germline V gene. This CDR3 has 15 residues. V was cut by 3 bases and J by 3 bases, with 14 bases left in between.

This clonotype showed up many times. The chain employs TRBV27 and TRBJ1-3, with D uncertain. The V gene's germline CDR1 is MNHEY and CDR2 SMNVEV (reference sequence). The CDR3 loop spans 12 amino acids. V lost 8 bases and J 4 bases, leaving 9 bases between the germline ends. The CDR3 spells CASGPRGNTIYF. The DNA of the CDR3 is TGTGCCAGCGGCCCGAGGGGAAACACCATATATTTT.

There are many counts of this clonotype. The chain employs TRBV15 and TRBJ1-1; a possible D gene is TRBD1 (5 bases). This CDR3 has 13 amino acids. V gave up 1 base and J gave up 3 bases, with 6 bases separating them. Germline CDR1 and CDR2: LNHNV and YYDKDF (reference sequence). In DNA, the CDR3 is TGTGCCACCAGCAGAGGAGGGGACACTGAAGCTTTCTTT. Translated, it gives CATSRGGDTEAFF.

There are many counts of this clonotype. The chain links TRBV5-1 to TRBJ2-5; TRBD1 matches 10 bases. This CDR3 contains 15 residues. V dropped 4 bases and J dropped 5; count of bases not matched to a gene: 8. CDR1 and CDR2 from the germline V gene are SGHRS and YFSETQ. DNA of the CDR3: TGCGCCAGCAGCGGAGGACGGACAGGGGGGGAGACCCAGTACTTC. Translated: CASSGGRTGGETQYF.

This clonotype was detected ten times or more. J is TRBJ2-3 and V is TRBV7-6; a possible D gene is TRBD2 (6 bases). Germline V gene sequence: CDR1 SGHVS, CDR2 FNYEAQ. Trimming took off 2 bases at V and 4 bases at J, with 16 bases between the two ends. CDR3 length equals 16 residues. The CDR3 reads CASSLRLGGGADTQYF. CDR3 bases: TGTGCCAGCAGCTTACGATTGGGGGGTGGAGCAGATACGCAGTATTTT.

The rearrangement links TRBV10-3 to TRBJ1-2; D is unclear. The CDR3 consists of 13 residues. Germline V gene lookup returns CDR1 ENHRY and CDR2 SYGVKD. V lost 7 bases to trimming and J lost 6 bases, with 15 bases between them. The CDR3 region is CAINGSPDNGYTF. The CDR3, as DNA: TGTGCCATCAACGGCTCCCCAGACAATGGCTACACCTTC.

This clonotype was recorded many times. This chain joins TRBV20-1 and TRBJ1-2; 7 bases line up with TRBD1. Germline assignment: CDR1 DFQATT and CDR2 SNEGSKA (reference sequence). V gave up 5 bases and J gave up 4 bases; unmatched junction bases: 4. This CDR3 contains 12 residues. CDR3 DNA: TGCAGTGCTGCCCAGGGGGGCTATGGCTACACCTTC. The encoded protein is CSAAQGGYGYTF.

Ten or more counts support this clonotype. V gene TRBV13 combines with J gene TRBJ1-4; TRBD1 might be the D (6 bases). V dropped 5 bases and J dropped 7 bases, with 14 bases sitting between them. The CDR3 contains 14 residues. CDR1 is PRHDT and CDR2 is FYEKMQ in the germline V gene (reference sequence). CDR3 residues: CASSGRTDTEKLFF. The CDR3 coding sequence is TGTGCCAGCAGCGGCCGGACAGATACTGAAAAACTGTTTTTT.

This clonotype was observed many times. The genes are TRBV9 and TRBJ2-2, with TRBD2 matching over 11 bases. Trimming cost V 2 bases and J 5 bases; bases outside gene matches: 8. Germline CDR1 is SGDLS and CDR2 is YYNGEE. This CDR3 is built from 17 residues. CDR3 DNA sequence: TGTGCCAGCAGCGTGGGAACTAGCGGGAGTAGTACCGGGGAGCTGTTTTTT. Its translation: CASSVGTSGSSTGELFF.

Many counts were recorded for this clonotype. The genes are TRBV2 and TRBJ2-7; 8 bases line up with TRBD2. This CDR3 is built from 14 residues. The J segment lost 1 base and the V segment lost 6 bases, leaving 5 bases of the junction unmatched. CDR1 and CDR2 from the germline V gene are SNHLY and FYNNEI. In DNA form, the CDR3 reads TGTGCCAGCAGGGGACTAGGAGGATCCTACGAGCAGTACTTC. Its translation: CASRGLGGSYEQYF. The full variable domain, completed using reference TRBV2 and TRBJ2-7, is EPEVTQTPSHQVTQMGQEVILRCVPISNHLYFYWYRQILGQKVEFLVSFYNNEISEKSEIFDDQFSVERPDGSNFTLKIRSTKLEDSAMYFCASRGLGGSYEQYFGPGTRLTVT.

This clonotype was counted at least ten times. The chain uses TRBV20-1 and TRBJ2-1, with D tentatively TRBD2 (6 bases). The CDR3 consists of 15 residues. The germline V and J ends were trimmed by 5 bases and 5 bases, with 19 bases remaining between them. Germline CDR1 reads DFQATT; CDR2 reads SNEGSKA (reference sequence). CDR3 sequence reads: CSARGTFELHNEQFF. CDR3 sequence (DNA): TGCAGTGCTCGCGGGACCTTTGAACTGCACAATGAGCAGTTCTTC.

At least ten counts were recorded for this clonotype. The chain employs TRBV28 and TRBJ2-1; D is possibly TRBD2 (5 bases). Trimming pared 3 bases from V and 12 bases from J, leaving 30 bases between. This CDR3 comprises 18 residues. CDR1 is MDHEN and CDR2 is SYDVKM in the germline V gene. The CDR3 spells CASSFEELRVQWGSGQFF. DNA for the CDR3: TGTGCCAGCAGTTTTGAAGAATTGAGGGTACAGTGGGGATCAGGGCAGTTCTTC. The full variable domain, completed using reference TRBV28 and TRBJ2-1, is DVKVTQSSRYLVKRTGEKVFLECVQDMDHENMFWYRQDPGLGLRLIYFSYDVKMKEKGDIPEGYSVSREKKERFSLILESASTNQTSMYLCASSFEELRVQWGSGQFFGPGTRLTVL.

This clonotype was detected many times. This chain connects TRBV5-1 to TRBJ1-3; D gene ambiguous. The V end was cut by 0 bases, the J end by 0 bases, with 13 bases between. Germline values: CDR1 SGHRS, CDR2 YFSETQ. CDR3 length equals 17 residues. CDR3 DNA sequence: TGCGCCAGCAGCTTGGACCCCGACCGGAGCTCTGGAAACACCATATATTTT. This codes for CASSLDPDRSSGNTIYF.